These 8 T cell receptor beta chains came from one sample sequenced in a study of shared clonotypes between healthy human individuals. Method: immunoSEQ multiplex PCR; TCRdb's copy keeps in-frame clones and lacks some. Of 1.6 million or so clones in the sample, around 95% are singletons; the top ten hold about 1.2%. Sequencing was performed on naive CD4+ T cells sorted from blood. Subset meaning: CD45RA+ positively selected. These receptors came from a man younger than 40 in good health.

A single count supports this clone. The V and J genes are TRBV28 and TRBJ2-5; the D call may be TRBD1 or TRBD2 (5 bases each). Germline V gene sequence: CDR1 MDHEN, CDR2 SYDVKM. This CDR3 has 11 amino acids. V was trimmed by 8 bases and J by 3 bases, leaving 7 bases between them. The CDR3 DNA sequence: TGTGCCAGCGGGGGAGAAGAGACCCAGTACTTC. It is translated as CASGGEETQYF.

The V gene is TRBV6-5, the J gene TRBJ2-2; either TRBD1 or TRBD2 may fit D (5 bases each). V dropped 10 bases and J dropped 0 bases, with 15 bases sitting between them. The length of the CDR3 is 15 residues. Germline-derived CDR1 and CDR2 are MNHEY and SVGAGI. The CDR3 coding sequence is TGTGCCACGGCCGTTTTGGGGGCGAACACCGGGGAGCTGTTTTTT. Amino acids: CATAVLGANTGELFF.

The rearrangement joins TRBV28 to TRBJ1-5; maybe TRBD1 (5 bases). This CDR3 comprises 17 residues. V was cut by 3 bases and J by 0 bases, with 15 bases left in between. Germline-derived CDR1 and CDR2 are MDHEN and SYDVKM. This CDR3 is CASSFGGVPYSNQPQHF. The CDR3 DNA is TGTGCCAGCAGTTTTGGGGGGGTTCCCTATAGCAATCAGCCCCAGCATTTT.

V is TRBV9 and J is TRBJ2-1; 7 bases map to TRBD2. With V trimmed by 0 bases and J by 4 bases, 4 bases remained unmatched. This CDR3 spans 15 amino acids. The germline CDR1 and CDR2 sequences are SGDLS and YYNGEE. The CDR3 is CASSVGAGRYNEQFF. DNA for the CDR3: TGTGCCAGCAGCGTAGGAGCGGGAAGGTACAATGAGCAGTTCTTC.

Note on this clone: The sample holds other DNA sequences that translate to the same CDR3. This chain joins TRBV19 and TRBJ2-1; 11 bases line up with TRBD2. This CDR3 region has 14 residues. The germline CDR1 and CDR2 sequences are LNHDA and SQIVND (reference sequence). V lost 9 bases and J lost 4; bases outside the gene matches: 5. This CDR3 reads CASRLAGQYNEQFF. CDR3 DNA: TGTGCCAGCCGACTAGCGGGACAGTACAATGAGCAGTTCTTC.

The DNA of the CDR3 is TGTGCCACCGGGGGGGGAACTAATGAAAAACTGTTTTTT. Its protein product is CATGGGTNEKLFF. The chain uses TRBV10-3 and TRBJ1-4; the D gene is possibly TRBD1 (5 bases). This CDR3 comprises 13 residues. V was pared by 10 bases and J by 1 base, with 10 bases between. Germline assignment: CDR1 ENHRY and CDR2 SYGVKD.

In regard to this clone: This specimen includes other DNA sequences encoding the same CDR3. The chain uses TRBV7-2 and TRBJ1-3, with D uncertain. Between the trimmed V and J ends, which lost 0 bases and 0 bases, there was a span of 3 bases. The CDR3 is made up of 14 amino acids. Per the germline V gene, CDR1 is SGHTA and CDR2 is FQGNSA. CDR3 nucleotides: TGTGCCAGCAGCTTAGCGGGCTCTGGAAACACCATATATTTT. It codes for CASSLAGSGNTIYF.

The V gene is TRBV11-2, the J gene TRBJ1-2; D possibly corresponds to TRBD1 (6 bases). CDR1 SGHAT and CDR2 FQNNGV come from the germline V gene. CDR3 length: 15 residues. V lost 5 bases, J lost 3 bases, and 16 bases lay in between. For the CDR3, the DNA is TGTGCCAGCAGCCAACCGGGACAAATCCACTATGGCTACACCTTC. This translates into CASSQPGQIHYGYTF.